The 2 T cell receptor beta chains presented below share a single source sample, sequenced in a study of T cells after yellow fever vaccination. TCRdb analysed the 5' RACE reads with MiXCR anew, one entry per CDR3 protein. This sample yields 450,000 to 550,000 distinct CDR3 sequences, of which roughly a fifth are seen a single time; about 16% belongs to the top ten. This sample comprised PBMCs, obtained roughly 20 days after the first yellow fever vaccination. These receptors originate from a man aged 18 to 30 who received the YFV17D yellow fever vaccine.

In its sample, this clonotype was seen a few times. The gene calls are TRBV28 and TRBJ2-1; TRBD2 matches 10 bases. V lost 3 bases to trimming and J lost 11 bases; unmatched junction nucleotides: 7. This CDR3 comprises 14 residues. Germline CDR1 reads MDHEN; CDR2 reads SYDVKM. For the CDR3, the DNA is TGTGCCAGCAGTTTTGTTTCTAGCGGGGGCCAGCAGTTCTTC. The encoded protein is CASSFVSSGGQQFF.

This clonotype turned up a few times. The chain carries TRBV20-1 and TRBJ2-7; weak D call: TRBD1 (5 bases). The CDR3 has 13 residues. Germline lookup yields CDR1 DFQATT and CDR2 SNEGSKA (reference sequence). V lost 3 bases, J lost 3 bases, and 12 bases lay in between. The CDR3 spells CSASAVRVYEQYF. CDR3 sequence (DNA): TGCAGTGCTAGCGCGGTCAGGGTCTACGAGCAGTACTTC.